This T cell receptor beta chain was observed in a study of B cell selection in AIRE deficiency. Study conclusions and caveats: With only TCRbeta sequenced, 30% to 45% of shared healthy Treg sequences overlapped Tconv. Shared Treg sequences were biased toward short CDR3s with few non-templated nucleotide insertions. Only around a tenth of approximately 3,700 shared Treg sequences were patient-specific; 31.6% healthy-specific.

Data came from immunoSEQ multiplex PCR; TCRdb stores just in-frame clones and leaves some out. Among 20,000 to 25,000 clones listed, approximately 97% were seen once. Sorting defined conventional CD4 T cells as CD4+CD127+. The CDR3 runs 17 residues. V gave up 2 bases and J gave up 1 base, with 16 bases separating them. Germline lookup yields CDR1 SGHTA and CDR2 FQGTGA. With regard to this clone: Its antigen is as yet unknown.

The V gene is TRBV7-3, the J gene TRBJ2-3, with D perhaps given as TRBD1 or TRBD2 (6 bases each). Sequencing was carried out using conventional CD4+ T cells sorted from PBMCs. This receptor was taken from a human donor with AIRE deficiency. CDR3 bases: TGTGCCAGCAGCTTATTTCTAGGGGGGATCGGCACAGATACGCAGTATTTT. It specifies CASSLFLGGIGTDTQYF.